The 22 T cell receptor beta chains given below trace back to one sample, sequenced in a study of T cell repertoires in cytomegalovirus infection. MiXCR was run by TCRdb on the reads, yielding one entry per CDR3 protein. The table has 500,000 to 600,000 distinct CDR3 sequences, 16% seen once; the top ten hold about 24%. The sequenced sample consisted of CD8+ T cells from PBMCs. These receptor sequences come from a human donor in good health (CMV status not recorded). Some clones in this sample may be carry-over from other donors' samples.

This clonotype was seen repeatedly, ten times or more. This chain uses TRBV6-5 with TRBJ1-5, with TRBD1 identical over 9 bases. CDR1 and CDR2 from the germline V gene are MNHEY and SVGAGI. There are 16 residues in the CDR3. V shed 4 bases and J 1 base; nucleotides not matched to a gene: 5. CDR3 nucleotides: TGTGCCAGCAGTTCAATTGGGACAGGGAGCAATCAGCCCCAGCATTTT. Its translation: CASSSIGTGSNQPQHF.

This clonotype was detected ten times or more. The genes are TRBV11-2 and TRBJ2-7; D possibly matches TRBD1 or TRBD2 (5 bases each). Trimming took off 6 bases at V and 2 bases at J, with 14 bases between the two ends. From germline, CDR1 is SGHAT and CDR2 FQNNGV. This CDR3 is 14 amino acids long. CDR3 amino acids: CASSPNRDPYEQYF. The CDR3 DNA reads as TGTGCCAGCAGTCCAAACCGGGACCCCTACGAGCAGTACTTC.

The sample holds a few counts of this clonotype. This chain joins TRBV11-2 and TRBJ1-1, with 7 positions matching TRBD1. The CDR3 totals 15 residues. Germline lookup yields CDR1 SGHAT and CDR2 FQNNGV. The junction had 7 bases not matched to a gene; V was cut back by 1 base and J by 5 bases. CDR3 sequence reads: CASSLGRQGRTEAFF. The CDR3 DNA sequence: TGTGCCAGCAGCTTAGGGAGACAGGGTAGAACTGAAGCTTTCTTT.

This clonotype has only a few counts. The J gene is TRBJ2-1, the V gene TRBV27, with D perhaps being TRBD1 or TRBD2 (7 bases each). In germline, CDR1 is MNHEY, CDR2 SMNVEV (reference sequence). V was cut by 8 bases and J by 5 bases, with 16 bases left in between. The CDR3 is 14 residues long. The CDR3 DNA follows: TGTGCCAGCTGGCGGCAGGGGGGGCACAATGAGCAGTTCTTC. Translated: CASWRQGGHNEQFF.

The chain links TRBV7-8 to TRBJ2-7; D could derive from TRBD1 or TRBD2 (5 bases each). This CDR3 contains 13 residues. The germline V gene has CDR1 SGHVS and CDR2 FQNEAQ. Trimming cost V 4 bases and J 5 bases, with 12 bases left between them. The CDR3 sequence is CASSSGPVDEQYF. In DNA form, the CDR3 reads TGTGCCAGCAGCTCGGGACCAGTCGACGAGCAGTACTTC.

This clonotype appeared a few times. The V and J genes are TRBV11-2 and TRBJ2-7; D might be TRBD1 (5 bases). The V end lost 3 bases, the J end lost 4 bases, and 22 bases lay between the germline ends. This CDR3 region has 17 residues. The germline V gene encodes CDR1 SGHAT and CDR2 FQNNGV. DNA for the CDR3: TGTGCCAGCAGCTTGGGGCCCCTTGGCATCAGAAGATACGAGCAGTACTTC. Protein product: CASSLGPLGIRRYEQYF.

This clonotype was recorded at least ten times. The chain employs TRBV6-5 and TRBJ2-7; tentative D call: TRBD2 (5 bases). V lost 1 base to trimming and J lost 4 bases, with 20 bases between them. This CDR3 spans 17 amino acids. The germline CDR1 and CDR2 sequences are MNHEY and SVGAGI. The CDR3 DNA reads TGTGCCAGCAGTTACTTTACGGGGTTGGGATCGGGGTACGAGCAGTACTTC. As protein: CASSYFTGLGSGYEQYF.

As for this clonotype: A much larger clone differs by one base, so this may be a read error. The CDR3 ends on some other residue instead of the conserved phenylalanine or tryptophan, so this is likely a read error. J is TRBJ2-7 and V is TRBV12-5; TRBD1 is a possible D gene (6 bases). This CDR3 contains 15 residues. Germline loops: CDR1 LGHNT, CDR2 FRNRAP. The V end was cut by 1 base, the J end by 0 bases, with 10 bases between. The CDR3 region is CASGLGQASSYEQYL. The CDR3 DNA reads TGTGCTAGTGGTTTGGGACAGGCGAGCTCCTACGAGCAGTACTTA.

The V and J genes are TRBV15 and TRBJ1-2; maybe TRBD1 (6 bases). The V gene lost 5 bases and the J gene lost 6 bases, with 19 bases spanning the gap. The length of the CDR3 is 15 residues. Germline CDR1 and CDR2: LNHNV and YYDKDF (reference sequence). CDR3 coding DNA: TGTGCCACCAGCGGACTGGACAGAGATTACCATGGCTACACCTTC. Translated: CATSGLDRDYHGYTF.

This chain connects TRBV13 to TRBJ2-5, with no clear D. The V end lost 5 bases, the J end lost 4 bases, and 17 bases lay between the germline ends. The CDR3 runs to 15 residues. Germline-derived CDR1 and CDR2 are PRHDT and FYEKMQ (reference sequence). The CDR3 spells CASSGRTGGGETQYF. CDR3 in DNA: TGTGCCAGCAGCGGCCGGACGGGCGGTGGAGAGACCCAGTACTTC.

This chain uses TRBV12-3 or TRBV12-4 with TRBJ2-1; 7 positions agree with TRBD1. V trimming: 6 bases; J trimming: 1 base; junction bases outside the gene matches: 6. The CDR3 is 15 amino acids. Here the CDR3 DNA reads TGTGCCAGCAGGGCACGGACAGGATCCTACAATGAGCAGTTCTTC. Its protein is CASRARTGSYNEQFF.

This clonotype was observed a handful of times. This sequence joins TRBV9 and TRBJ1-2; tentative D call: TRBD1 (6 bases). The length of the CDR3 is 15 residues. V lost 1 base, J lost 2 bases, and 12 bases lay in between. Germline values: CDR1 SGDLS, CDR2 YYNGEE. This CDR3 reads CASSVSIRGNYGYTF. In DNA, the CDR3 is TGTGCCAGCAGCGTATCCATTAGGGGGAACTATGGCTACACCTTC.

V usage is TRBV5-8 and J usage is TRBJ2-7; 10 bases map to TRBD1. The CDR3 runs 16 residues. V lost 4 bases to trimming and J lost 3 bases; unmatched junction nucleotides: 10. Germline lookup yields CDR1 SGHTS and CDR2 YDEGEE. CDR3 sequence reads: CASSQYRDRGLYEQYF. CDR3 coding DNA: TGTGCCAGCAGCCAATACCGGGACAGGGGACTCTACGAGCAGTACTTC.

This clonotype was seen repeatedly, ten times or more. The chain joins TRBV7-9 to TRBJ1-5, with 12 nucleotides matching TRBD1. The length of the CDR3 is 18 residues. J gave up 4 bases and V 5 bases, and 12 bases lay outside the gene matches. CDR1 SEHNR and CDR2 FQNEAQ come from the germline V gene (reference sequence). The CDR3 region has the DNA TGTGCCAGCAGCGACTTCCGGGACAGGGGGCGAGGGAATCAGCCCCAGCATTTT. Protein sequence: CASSDFRDRGRGNQPQHF.

This chain connects TRBV2 to TRBJ2-7, with no clear D. The V and J ends lost 7 bases and 3 bases respectively, with 7 bases between them. CDR3 length: 11 amino acids. The germline V gene has CDR1 SNHLY and CDR2 FYNNEI. For the CDR3, the DNA is TGTGCCAGCAACAGTTACTACGAGCAGTACTTC. Its translation: CASNSYYEQYF. The variable domain in full, completed from reference TRBV2 and TRBJ2-7, reads EPEVTQTPSHQVTQMGQEVILRCVPISNHLYFYWYRQILGQKVEFLVSFYNNEISEKSEIFDDQFSVERPDGSNFTLKIRSTKLEDSAMYFCASNSYYEQYFGPGTRLTVT.

This clonotype came up a few times. This sequence joins TRBV7-8 and TRBJ1-2; 10 positions match TRBD1. Trimming removed 11 bases from V and 5 bases from J; junction bases left unmatched: 8. Germline V lookup: CDR1 SGHVS, CDR2 FQNEAQ. The CDR3 contains 13 residues. The DNA of the CDR3 is TGTGCCTCGACCGGGACAGGGGTTTATGGCTACACCTTC. It encodes CASTGTGVYGYTF.

This clonotype was found a few times. The rearrangement links TRBV5-1 to TRBJ2-3, with 8 bases that match TRBD2. The trim removed 0 bases at V and 3 bases at J, leaving 6 bases unmatched. The CDR3 has 16 amino acids. The germline V gene has CDR1 SGHRS and CDR2 YFSETQ. Here the CDR3 reads CASSLAQRESTDTQYF. The CDR3 DNA reads as TGCGCCAGCAGCTTGGCCCAGCGGGAGTCGACAGATACGCAGTATTTT.

The genes are TRBV25-1 and TRBJ2-1; 11 bases are a match to TRBD1. J was trimmed by 9 bases and V by 6 bases; bases with no gene match: 13. This CDR3 is built from 16 residues. The V gene's germline CDR1 is MGHDK and CDR2 SYGVNS. CDR3 sequence (DNA): TGTGCCAGCAGCAACCGGGACAGGGGGGGATGGGGTGAGCAGTTCTTC. Residues: CASSNRDRGGWGEQFF.

This clonotype was recorded at least ten times. The rearrangement joins TRBV12-3 or TRBV12-4 to TRBJ2-1; TRBD2 matches at 10 bases. V shed 3 bases and J 8 bases; nucleotides not matched to a gene: 7. The CDR3 consists of 15 residues. The CDR3 region is CASSFRLAGAHEQFF. The CDR3 DNA follows: TGTGCCAGCAGTTTTAGGCTAGCGGGGGCGCATGAGCAGTTCTTC.

The DNA of the CDR3 is TGTGCCAGCAGCCAACTCCAGCTAGCGTCAGGTGACAATGAGCAGTTCTTC. Its translation is CASSQLQLASGDNEQFF. The chain uses TRBV28 and TRBJ2-1; D might be TRBD2 (6 bases). The V gene's germline CDR1 is MDHEN and CDR2 SYDVKM. V was shortened by 6 bases and J by 5 bases, with 23 bases between the two germline ends. CDR3 length equals 17 residues.

This clonotype came up a few times. V is TRBV28 and J is TRBJ2-1, with a tentative D call TRBD1 (6 bases). Germline V gene lookup returns CDR1 MDHEN and CDR2 SYDVKM. This CDR3 spans 17 amino acids. Trimming removed 8 bases at V and 0 bases at J, with 20 bases between. The CDR3 loop reads CASGWAQGRHSYNEQFF. In DNA form, the CDR3 reads TGTGCCAGCGGGTGGGCCCAGGGGCGCCACTCCTACAATGAGCAGTTCTTC. The entire variable domain, with the rest obtained from reference TRBV28 and TRBJ2-1, is as follows: DVKVTQSSRYLVKRTGEKVFLECVQDMDHENMFWYRQDPGLGLRLIYFSYDVKMKEKGDIPEGYSVSREKKERFSLILESASTNQTSMYLCASGWAQGRHSYNEQFFGPGTRLTVL.

In its sample, this clonotype was seen many times. The J gene is TRBJ2-1, the V gene TRBV6-5; 7 positions match TRBD2. This CDR3 spans 17 amino acids. CDR1 and CDR2 (germline): MNHEY, SVGAGI. With 0 bases clipped from V and 5 bases from J, the junction kept 10 bases outside the gene matches. CDR3 residues: CASSYSGIAGMHNEQFF. CDR3 nucleotide sequence: TGTGCCAGCAGTTACTCGGGGATAGCGGGTATGCACAATGAGCAGTTCTTC.